The T cell receptor beta chain under discussion was sequenced for a study of CD4 T cells in relation to SARS-CoV-2 and coronaviruses. Study background: No peptide or an HIV-1 Nef peptide pool served as negative control.

Before the COVID-19 pandemic, during about 2010-2019, CD4+ T cells were taken from unexposed donors. Isolation of CD4+ T cells took place after less than 13 days in culture. Testing used SARS-CoV-2 S/N and four cold-coronavirus spikes on unexposed-donor CD4+ T cells, cells permitting. Two million PBMCs per well were cultured with 8.5 to 10 IU/ml IL-2. Note on this clone: Its target is unknown.

Clones were read by immunoSEQ multiplex PCR, and TCRdb kept only the in-frame ones, dropping some. The sample yields under 35,000 clones, 76% seen once. The sequence was obtained from a human donor in good health. Input material: CD4+ T cells from PBMCs, cultured in vitro.

CDR3 bases: TGCAGCGTTGAGTTTAGGGCCCAAGAGACCCAGTACTTC. Translation: CSVEFRAQETQYF. The V call is TRBV29-1, the J call TRBJ2-5; D gene ambiguous. There are 13 residues in the CDR3. Between the trimmed V and J ends, which lost 3 bases and 1 base, there was a span of 9 bases. CDR1 and CDR2 (germline): SQVTM, ANQGSEA. Combining the CDR3 with reference TRBV29-1 and TRBJ2-5 gives the whole variable domain SAVISQKPSRDICQRGTSLTIQCQVDSQVTMMFWYRQQPGQSLTLIATANQGSEATYESGFVIDKFPISRPNLTFSTLTVSNMSPEDSSIYLCSVEFRAQETQYFGPGTRLLVL.